The rows below give T cell receptor beta chains drawn from one sample of a study of blood T cell repertoires in COVID-19. TCRdb keeps only in-frame clones here, not all; method: immunoSEQ multiplex PCR. Of about 180,000 clones in the sample, over 80% were seen once. Sequenced: peripheral blood. All receptors come from a woman between 55 and 75 years old with acute or convalescent COVID-19. Each CDR3 is given with its conserved first and last residue. Each record gives: D gene, clone size, V gene, J gene, CDR3 DNA, CDR3 protein. A D gene is named only where the DNA matches it firmly. Clone size is not always given. Where it is, it says once, few, many or a class for expanded clones.

>.|.|TRBV7-2|TRBJ1-5
TGTGCCAGCAGCTTAAAGATGGAGCAGCCCCAGCATTTT
CASSLKMEQPQHF
>.|.|TRBV19|TRBJ1-2
TGTGCCAGTAGTATACAGGACGGGATGGGGGGCTACACCTTC
CASSIQDGMGGYTF
>.|.|TRBV4-2|TRBJ2-5
TGTGCCAGCAGCCAAGATTCCGGGGGAGAGACCCAGTACTTC
CASSQDSGGETQYF
>.|.|TRBV7-6|TRBJ1-2
TGTGCCAGCAGCTTGGTCAGGGAAGGAGGCTACACCTTC
CASSLVREGGYTF
>TRBD2|.|TRBV5-1|TRBJ2-7
TGCGCCAGCAGCTCCGTAGCGGGGGGCTCCTCCTACGAGCAGTACTTC
CASSSVAGGSSYEQYF
>.|.|TRBV7-2|TRBJ2-7
TGTGCCAGCAGCAAAACGCCCACTAGCAGCCCCTACGAGCAGTACTTC
CASSKTPTSSPYEQYF
>TRBD1|.|TRBV19|TRBJ1-1
TGTGCCAGTAGTACGACAGGGGCGCGGACTGAAGCTTTCTTT
CASSTTGARTEAFF
>TRBD1|.|TRBV7-9|TRBJ1-2
TGTGCCAGCAGCTTGTTGAGGGAATTGACAGGGTCAAACTATGGCTACACCTTC
CASSLLRELTGSNYGYTF
>.|.|TRBV10-1|TRBJ2-5
TGCGCCAGCAGTGATGGGGGGATCGGAGAGACCCAGTACTTC
CASSDGGIGETQYF
>TRBD1|.|TRBV28|TRBJ1-2
TGTGCCAGCACTTACGCCGGGACAGGGGGCCCCCATGGCTACACCTTC
CASTYAGTGGPHGYTF
>TRBD2|.|TRBV24-1|TRBJ2-1
TGTGCCACCAGTAACGGGGGGGGCCCCCTAGAGCAGTTCTTC
CATSNGGGPLEQFF
>TRBD1|.|TRBV4-2|TRBJ1-2
TGTGCCAGCAGCCAAGCTACAGGGGCTTACCTCTATGGCTACACCTTC
CASSQATGAYLYGYTF
>TRBD1|few|TRBV13|TRBJ1-5
TGTGCCAGCAGCACGGGACAGGGAATGGGTCAGCCCCAGCATTTT
CASSTGQGMGQPQHF
>TRBD1|.|TRBV28|TRBJ2-1
TGTGCCAGCAGTCGGGCGGACAGGGGGCAAGATGAGCAGTTCTTC
CASSRADRGQDEQFF
>TRBD1|.|TRBV9|TRBJ2-2
TGTGCCAGCAGTACGCGGACAGGGAACACCGGGGAGCTGTTTTTT
CASSTRTGNTGELFF
>TRBD2|.|TRBV29-1|TRBJ2-7
TGCAGCGCCATCGGGACTAGCGACTACGAGCAGTACTTC
CSAIGTSDYEQYF
>.|.|TRBV2|TRBJ2-3
TGTGCCAGCAGTGGGCAGGGGACAGATACGCAGTATTTT
CASSGQGTDTQYF
>TRBD2|few|TRBV13|TRBJ2-3
TGTGCCAGCAGCTCCATAGCGGGGTCTAGCACAGATACGCAGTATTTT
CASSSIAGSSTDTQYF
>.|few|TRBV19|TRBJ1-2
TGTGCCAGTAGTCACAGGGCGACTAACTATGGCTACACCTTC
CASSHRATNYGYTF
>TRBD2|.|TRBV29-1|TRBJ2-1
TGCAGCGTTGTTATCGCTAGCGGGGGGTCCTACAATGAGCAGTTCTTC
CSVVIASGGSYNEQFF
>.|.|TRBV28|TRBJ2-5
TGTGCCAGCAGTTTAGTTCCAGGTCAAGAGACCCAGTACTTC
CASSLVPGQETQYF